These T cell receptor beta chains were read from a single sample in a study of blood T cell repertoires in COVID-19. Sequenced by immunoSEQ multiplex PCR; TCRdb stores in-frame clones only, minus some. The sample yields tens of thousands of clones, approximately 87% seen once. Sequencing was done on a sample of peripheral blood. These receptors were taken from a human donor in a cohort sampled during active COVID-19. Each CDR3 is given with its conserved first and last residue. A D gene is named only where the DNA matches it firmly. The size field is filled for only some rows; it gives once, few, many or a size class.

>TRBV7-2|TRBD1|TRBJ1-2|.
TGTGCCAGCAGCCCGGGACAGGTTTCTGCCAACTATGGCTACACCTTC
CASSPGQVSANYGYTF
>TRBV5-5|TRBD1|TRBJ2-2|.
TGTGCCAGCGGGACGGGGACAGGAATCGGGGAGCTGTTTTTT
CASGTGTGIGELFF
>TRBV19|TRBD2|TRBJ2-2|.
TGTGCCAGTAGTACAAGCGGGGGGGCCGGGGAGCTGTTTTTT
CASSTSGGAGELFF
>TRBV28|.|TRBJ1-5|once
TGTGCCAGCAGTTTAGCTTACATTGTTGGCAATCAGCCCCAGCATTTT
CASSLAYIVGNQPQHF
>TRBV6-1|.|TRBJ1-1|.
TGTGCCAGCAGTGAAAGGGGCGACACTGAAGCTTTCTTT
CASSERGDTEAFF
>TRBV10-3|.|TRBJ2-7|.
TGTGCCATCTCCACGACAGGCCAGCCCGCCTACGAGCAGTACTTC
CAISTTGQPAYEQYF
>TRBV5-1|TRBD1|TRBJ2-3|.
TGCGCCAGCAGCTTGAGGACCGGGACAGGCTCCGACTCCACGCAGTATTTT
CASSLRTGTGSDSTQYF
>TRBV25-1|.|TRBJ1-3|.
TGTGCCAGCGTAGGGGTTAACTCTGGAAACACCATATATTTT
CASVGVNSGNTIYF
>TRBV11-3|.|TRBJ2-2|.
TGTGCCAGCGGCAAGGACAGAACCACCGGGGAGCTGTTTTTT
CASGKDRTTGELFF
>TRBV7-2|.|TRBJ1-6|.
TGTGCCAGCAGCTTATTCTCTAATAGAGATTCACCCCTCCACTTT
CASSLFSNRDSPLHF
>TRBV6-5|TRBD1|TRBJ2-7|.
TGTGCCAGCAGCCGAACAGGGGGCCGTTCCTACGAGCAGTACTTC
CASSRTGGRSYEQYF
>TRBV5-1|TRBD2|TRBJ2-1|.
TGCGCCAGCAGCGGGACTAGCGGGGGGAATGAGCAGTTCTTC
CASSGTSGGNEQFF
>TRBV6-2/TRBV6-3|.|TRBJ2-1|.
TGTGCCAGCAGTTACTCGTTAGCCGAACCCCACTATGAGCAGTTCTTC
CASSYSLAEPHYEQFF
>TRBV7-2|TRBD1|TRBJ1-1|.
TGTGCCAGCAGCTTAGCGGACAGGGTAGCCACTGAAGCTTTCTTT
CASSLADRVATEAFF
>TRBV4-1|.|TRBJ1-3|.
TGCGCCAGCAGCCGACCAGGACAAGACTCTGGAAACACCATATATTTT
CASSRPGQDSGNTIYF